Below, 20 T cell receptor beta chains from the same sample are listed, as sequenced in a study of shared clonotypes between healthy human individuals. Here immunoSEQ multiplex PCR was the method, and the copy in TCRdb shows in-frame clones only, minus some. This repertoire shows hundreds of thousands of clones, around 78% found once; its top ten account for 12%. The sample comprised PBMCs. Receptors were obtained from a woman aged 40 to 49 in good health. Some clones in this sample may be carry-over from other donors' samples.

In the case of this clone: Other nucleotide sequences from this sample produce the same CDR3. The V call is TRBV7-2, the J call TRBJ2-3; D remains unclear. CDR1 is SGHTA, CDR2 FQGNSA, per germline. V was clipped by 1 base and J by 2 bases, with 1 base between them. The CDR3 runs 12 residues. The CDR3 protein is CASSLDTDTQYF. In DNA form, the CDR3 reads TGTGCCAGCAGCTTAGACACAGATACGCAGTATTTT. Full variable domain (missing parts from reference TRBV7-2 and TRBJ2-3): GAGVSQSPSNKVTEKGKDVELRCDPISGHTALYWYRQSLGQGLEFLIYFQGNSAPDKSGLPSDRFSAERTGGSVSTLTIQRTQQEDSAVYLCASSLDTDTQYFGPGTRLTVL.

CDR3 sequence reads: CASSEPLDQQYF. In DNA form, the CDR3 reads TGTGCCAGCAGTGAACCCTTGGATCAGCAGTACTTC. The gene calls are TRBV25-1 and TRBJ2-7; D is ambiguous. Trimming removed 2 bases at V and 8 bases at J, with 10 bases between. The germline V gene has CDR1 MGHDK and CDR2 SYGVNS. This CDR3 has 12 amino acids.

This clone has only one observation. The chain links TRBV7-7 to TRBJ2-2, with D possibly being TRBD2 (5 bases). This CDR3 has 14 amino acids. Germline V gene data show CDR1 as SSHAT and CDR2 as FNYEAQ (reference sequence). The ends were cut back, 2 bases at V and 5 bases at J, with 9 bases in the middle. The CDR3 region is CASSLRRGTGELFF. The CDR3 DNA follows: TGTGCCAGCAGCTTACGGCGCGGGACCGGGGAGCTGTTTTTT.

The chain combines TRBV28 with TRBJ2-7; D call uncertain. V lost 8 bases and J lost 2, with 13 bases in between. The germline V gene has CDR1 MDHEN and CDR2 SYDVKM. This CDR3 spans 13 amino acids. The chain's CDR3 is CASRPLGPYEQYF. CDR3 in DNA: TGTGCCAGCCGTCCTTTAGGTCCCTACGAGCAGTACTTC.

J is TRBJ1-5 and V is TRBV2, with 8 positions matching TRBD1. The CDR3 is 14 residues long. Germline V gives CDR1 SNHLY, CDR2 FYNNEI. V gave up 6 bases and J gave up 7 bases; unmatched junction bases: 8. The CDR3 DNA sequence: TGTGCCAGCAGCGCGACAGGGGAGATCCAGCCCCAGCATTTT. This encodes CASSATGEIQPQHF.

This chain joins TRBV19 and TRBJ1-2; the D gene is possibly TRBD1 (6 bases). Trimming pared 3 bases from V and 2 bases from J, leaving 19 bases between. The germline CDR1 and CDR2 sequences are LNHDA and SQIVND (reference sequence). The length of the CDR3 is 17 residues. The CDR3 spells CASSISGGPTSNYGYTF. The CDR3 DNA follows: TGTGCCAGTAGTATTTCGGGGGGGCCCACCTCAAACTATGGCTACACCTTC. Based on the CDR3 plus reference TRBV19 and TRBJ1-2, the full variable domain is DGGITQSPKYLFRKEGQNVTLSCEQNLNHDAMYWYRQDPGQGLRLIYYSQIVNDFQKGDIAEGYSVSREKKESFPLTVTSAQKNPTAFYLCASSISGGPTSNYGYTFGSGTRLTVV.

The chain is built from TRBV6-5 and TRBJ2-1; 9 bases fit TRBD2. The CDR3 loop spans 15 amino acids. Looked up from germline, CDR1 is MNHEY and CDR2 is SVGAGI. The ends lost 1 base at V and 6 bases at J; junction bases unmatched: 4. In nucleotides, the CDR3 is TGTGCCAGCAGTTACTTAGCGGGAGCGGGCAATGAGCAGTTCTTC. This sequence encodes CASSYLAGAGNEQFF.

Notes on this clone: It may be a read error: a sequence one base away is much more abundant. V is TRBV2 and J is TRBJ2-1, with D possibly matching TRBD2 (6 bases). V was pared by 7 bases and J by 0 bases, with 13 bases between. The CDR3 loop spans 15 amino acids. Germline CDR1 and CDR2: SNHLY and FYNNEI. CDR3 bases: TGTGCCAGCAAATCCAGGACTAACTCCTACAATGAGCAGTTCTTC. It specifies CASKSRTNSYNEQFF.

In the case of this clone: Germline and junction disagree at one end, which may indicate a read error. V usage is TRBV30 and J usage is TRBJ2-7; the match to TRBD2 covers 7 bases. Germline CDR1 is GTSNPN and CDR2 is SVGIG (reference sequence). CDR3 length: 14 residues. The CDR3 sequence is CAWGVPGGGYEQYF. The DNA of the CDR3 is TGTGCCTGGGGTGTACCCGGGGGAGGGTACGAGCAGTACTTC.

This clone was picked up a small number of times. The chain couples TRBV12-5 to TRBJ1-5; D unresolved. CDR3 length: 9 residues. Germline CDR1 reads LGHNT; CDR2 reads FRNRAP. V was cut by 6 bases and J by 7 bases, with 1 base left in between. The CDR3 nucleotides are TGTGCTAGTGGACAGCCCCAGCATTTT. This encodes CASGQPQHF.

About this clone itself: A read error is the likely source, as a far larger clone sits one nucleotide away. Here the CDR3 omits its conserved ending phenylalanine or tryptophan, so a read error is the likely source. This chain connects TRBV30 to TRBJ2-7; D remains unclear. The CDR3 is 15 residues long. Per germline, CDR1 GTSNPN and CDR2 SVGIG (reference sequence). V was pared by 2 bases and J by 5 bases, with 19 bases between. The CDR3 DNA reads TGTGCCTGGAGTCCGACCACACCTGTGGGGAACGAGCAGTACTCC. Amino acids: CAWSPTTPVGNEQYS.

This clone was picked up one time. This chain joins TRBV5-6 and TRBJ2-3; D is unresolved. CDR1 SGHDT and CDR2 YYEEEE come from the germline V gene. Trimming removed 4 bases at V and 2 bases at J, with 11 bases between. This CDR3 is built from 14 residues. CDR3 sequence reads: CASSPPPPTDTQYF. The CDR3, as DNA: TGTGCCAGCAGCCCCCCACCCCCCACAGATACGCAGTATTTT. Drawing the rest from reference TRBV5-6 and TRBJ2-3, the complete variable domain is DAGVTQSPTHLIKTRGQQVTLRCSPKSGHDTVSWYQQALGQGPQFIFQYYEEEERQRGNFPDRFSGHQFPNYSSELNVNALLLGDSALYLCASSPPPPTDTQYFGPGTRLTVL.

The chain uses TRBV30 and TRBJ1-1, with D possibly TRBD1 on 5 matching bases. The CDR3 consists of 13 residues. Looked up from germline, CDR1 is GTSNPN and CDR2 is SVGIG (reference sequence). V lost 4 bases and J 5 bases, leaving 14 bases between the germline ends. Written as DNA, the CDR3 is TGTGCCTGGAATCGGGGGTCATGGACTGAAGCTTTCTTT. Protein: CAWNRGSWTEAFF.

This sequence joins TRBV6-1 and TRBJ2-2; D is uncertain. The germline V and J ends were trimmed by 7 bases and 7 bases, with 4 bases remaining between them. The CDR3 length is 10 residues. The germline V gene has CDR1 MNHNS and CDR2 SASEGT. The CDR3 region is CASTYGELFF. CDR3 in DNA: TGTGCCAGCACCTACGGGGAGCTGTTTTTT.

J is TRBJ2-1 and V is TRBV9, with 11 positions matching TRBD2. CDR3 size: 18 residues. Losses at the gene ends were 0 bases for V and 0 bases for J; bases not matched to a gene: 5. The germline gives CDR1 SGDLS, CDR2 YYNGEE. CDR3 in amino acids: CASSVGTSGYSSYNEQFF. For the CDR3, the DNA is TGTGCCAGCAGCGTAGGGACTAGCGGGTATAGCTCCTACAATGAGCAGTTCTTC.

The gene calls are TRBV29-1 and TRBJ2-2; the D gene is possibly TRBD1 (5 bases). Germline CDR1 SQVTM, CDR2 ANQGSEA. This CDR3 is built from 14 residues. Trimming took off 5 bases at V and 4 bases at J, with 14 bases between the two ends. The CDR3 region has the DNA TGCAGCGTTCGCGAGGACAACCTCACCGGGGAGCTGTTTTTT. This encodes CSVREDNLTGELFF.

The chain is built from TRBV14 and TRBJ1-4; D ambiguous. Trimming removed 4 bases from V and 3 bases from J, with 15 bases in between. Germline loops: CDR1 SGHDN, CDR2 FVKESK. The CDR3 contains 16 residues. CDR3 nucleotides: TGTGCCAGCAGCCCCGGACCGGACTGGGCTAATGAAAAACTGTTTTTT. This sequence encodes CASSPGPDWANEKLFF.

The rearrangement joins TRBV5-1 to TRBJ2-7, with D possibly TRBD1 on 5 matching bases. CDR1 is SGHRS and CDR2 is YFSETQ in the germline V gene. The CDR3 runs to 15 residues. V lost 5 bases, J lost 2 bases, and 17 bases lay in between. In DNA form, the CDR3 reads TGCGCCAGCAGATCCCTCCCAGGGAATACCTACGAGCAGTACTTC. Translated, it gives CASRSLPGNTYEQYF.

This clone has ten or more counts. Other nucleotide sequences in the sample specify the same CDR3. The chain has TRBV2 and TRBJ2-1, with 8 bases that match TRBD1. J lost 4 bases, V lost 5 bases, and 1 base had no gene match. The CDR3 has 13 amino acids. CDR1 and CDR2 (germline): SNHLY, FYNNEI. CDR3 in amino acids: CASSRDRYNEQFF. In DNA form, the CDR3 reads TGTGCCAGCAGTAGGGACAGGTACAATGAGCAGTTCTTC.

The rearrangement uses TRBV28 and TRBJ1-2, with 7 positions matching TRBD1. V shed 6 bases and J 4 bases; nucleotides not matched to a gene: 11. The CDR3 consists of 15 residues. Germline-derived CDR1 and CDR2 are MDHEN and SYDVKM. For the CDR3, the DNA is TGTGCCAGCAGAAAAAGGACAGGAAAGAGCTATGGCTACACCTTC. Residues: CASRKRTGKSYGYTF.